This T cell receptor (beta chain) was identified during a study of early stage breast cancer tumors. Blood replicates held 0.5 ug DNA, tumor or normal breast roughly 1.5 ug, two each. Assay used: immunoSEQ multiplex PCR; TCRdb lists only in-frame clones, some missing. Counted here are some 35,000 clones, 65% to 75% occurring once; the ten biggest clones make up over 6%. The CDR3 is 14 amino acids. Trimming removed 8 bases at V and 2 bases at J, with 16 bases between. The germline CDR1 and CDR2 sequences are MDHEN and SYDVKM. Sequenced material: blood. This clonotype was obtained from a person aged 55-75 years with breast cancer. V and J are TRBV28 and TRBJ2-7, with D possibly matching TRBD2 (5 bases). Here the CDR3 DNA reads TGTGCCAGCGCTAGCCTGGGCGGCACCTACGAGCAGTACTTC. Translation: CASASLGGTYEQYF.